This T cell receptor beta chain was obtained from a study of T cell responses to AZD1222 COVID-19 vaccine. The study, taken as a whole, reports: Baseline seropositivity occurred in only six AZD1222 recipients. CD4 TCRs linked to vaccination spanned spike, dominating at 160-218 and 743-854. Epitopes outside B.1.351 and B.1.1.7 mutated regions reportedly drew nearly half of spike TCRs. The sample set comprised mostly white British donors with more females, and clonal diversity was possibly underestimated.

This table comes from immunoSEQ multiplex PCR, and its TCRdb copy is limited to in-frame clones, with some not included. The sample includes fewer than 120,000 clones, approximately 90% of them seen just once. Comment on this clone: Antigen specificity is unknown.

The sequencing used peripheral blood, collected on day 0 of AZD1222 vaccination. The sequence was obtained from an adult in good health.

The CDR3 sequence is CASMWSSMYEQYF. In nucleotides, the CDR3 is TGTGCCAGCATGTGGAGCAGCATGTACGAGCAGTACTTC. This sequence joins TRBV28 and TRBJ2-7; no firm D call. The CDR3 contains 13 residues. The V end was cut by 7 bases, the J end by 4 bases, with 14 bases between. Germline assignment: CDR1 MDHEN and CDR2 SYDVKM.